One sample yielded the 16 T cell receptor beta chains listed below, sequenced in a study of blood T cells in healthy people across ages (dated by TCRdb to between 2015 and 2016). Libraries were made using 5' RACE. Sequencer: Illumina HiSeq 2500. The second PCR ran for roughly 7 to 11 cycles and used a J-beta primer mix along with a sample-barcoded 5' primer. TCRdb trimmed the raw reads at Q25, called clones with MiXCR and kept productive beta chains. Here each entry gathers all rows of one CDR3 protein and keeps the most common genes and DNA. The sample table holds some 1 million distinct CDR3 sequences, of which less than 50% were seen once. Of the sample, under 20% falls within the top ten clones. Sequencing input: blood. The receptors shown here come from a woman aged 55-70 years in good health.

Concerning this clonotype itself: Mismatch with germline at one junction end may stem from a read error. The CDR3 region has the DNA TGTGCCAGCAGTCCTCAGGGAAACATAGCCAAAAACATTCGGTACTTC. This gives the protein CASSPQGNIAKNIRYF. The V call is TRBV12-3 or TRBV12-4, the J call TRBJ2-4; tentatively, D is TRBD1 (5 bases). This CDR3 has 16 residues.

In this sample, this clonotype turned up a few times. V gene TRBV27 combines with J gene TRBJ2-7, with 7 bases fitting TRBD1. Unmatched junction bases numbered 2, after V lost 5 bases and J lost 7 bases. The CDR3 covers 11 residues. Germline assignment: CDR1 MNHEY and CDR2 SMNVEV (reference sequence). CDR3 in amino acids: CASSKTGEQYF. In nucleotides, the CDR3 is TGTGCCAGCAGTAAGACAGGGGAGCAGTACTTC.

This rearrangement joins TRBV12-3 or TRBV12-4 to TRBJ2-3; maybe TRBD1 (6 bases). Trimming stripped 6 bases from V and 4 bases from J, with 14 bases between. This CDR3 spans 14 amino acids. The DNA of the CDR3 is TGTGCCAGCAGCTCAGGGGATAGGCCAGATACGCAGTATTTT. Protein product: CASSSGDRPDTQYF.

The chain employs TRBV12-3 or TRBV12-4 and TRBJ2-7; 10 positions match TRBD2. V was pared by 6 bases and J by 1 base, with 3 bases of the junction left unmatched. This CDR3 has 14 residues. CDR3 in amino acids: CASSTSGISYEQYF. The DNA of the CDR3 is TGTGCCAGCAGCACTAGCGGGATTTCCTACGAGCAGTACTTC.

This clonotype occurred a few times. The chain is built from TRBV5-1 and TRBJ1-6; a possible D gene is TRBD1 (5 bases). With 0 bases removed from V and 4 bases from J, the gap between germline ends came to 11 bases. CDR1 and CDR2 (germline): SGHRS, YFSETQ. This CDR3 has 16 residues. The CDR3 loop reads CASSLEQTVYNSPLHF. CDR3 sequence (DNA): TGCGCCAGCAGCTTGGAACAGACAGTTTATAATTCACCCCTCCACTTT.

The chain joins TRBV7-8 to TRBJ2-3, with D perhaps matching TRBD2 (6 bases). The germline V and J ends were trimmed by 5 bases and 0 bases, with 21 bases remaining between them. The CDR3 has 18 amino acids. From germline, CDR1 is SGHVS and CDR2 FQNEAQ. In DNA, the CDR3 is TGTGCCAGCAGCGTGGGGGAGGTAACCCACCCCAGCACAGATACGCAGTATTTT. It yields the protein CASSVGEVTHPSTDTQYF.

V is TRBV2 and J is TRBJ1-4; unclear D gene. CDR3 length: 13 amino acids. Per the germline V gene, CDR1 is SNHLY and CDR2 is FYNNEI. Trimming shortened V by 8 bases and J by 3 bases, and 10 bases separated the two germline ends. CDR3 residues: CASRGLANEKLFF. The CDR3 coding sequence is TGTGCCAGCCGCGGCCTTGCTAATGAAAAACTGTTTTTT.

This clonotype appeared once. The CDR3 coding sequence is TGCAGTGCTATCAGAGGGGCGGGAGTCAATGAGCAGTTCTTC. It is translated as CSAIRGAGVNEQFF. The V and J genes are TRBV20-1 and TRBJ2-1; 7 nucleotides align to TRBD2. The V segment lost 4 bases and the J segment 6 bases; nucleotides outside the gene matches: 9. This CDR3 has 14 residues. The germline V gene encodes CDR1 DFQATT and CDR2 SNEGSKA (reference sequence).

This clonotype was observed a handful of times. The J gene is TRBJ2-1, the V gene TRBV7-2; 8 bases agree with TRBD2. Losses at the gene ends were 1 base for V and 4 bases for J; bases not matched to a gene: 3. The CDR3 length is 15 residues. Germline CDR1 SGHTA, CDR2 FQGNSA. CDR3 region: CASSLVPGGYNEQFF. Written as DNA, the CDR3 is TGTGCCAGCAGCTTAGTACCGGGAGGGTACAATGAGCAGTTCTTC. The variable domain in full, completed from reference TRBV7-2 and TRBJ2-1, reads GAGVSQSPSNKVTEKGKDVELRCDPISGHTALYWYRQSLGQGLEFLIYFQGNSAPDKSGLPSDRFSAERTGGSVSTLTIQRTQQEDSAVYLCASSLVPGGYNEQFFGPGTRLTVL.

V is TRBV5-1 and J is TRBJ2-4; 7 positions agree with TRBD1. Germline assignment: CDR1 SGHRS and CDR2 YFSETQ. The CDR3 consists of 15 residues. J was trimmed by 5 bases and V by 4 bases; bases with no gene match: 9. This CDR3 reads CASSDTGVSQNIQYF. In DNA form, the CDR3 reads TGCGCCAGCAGCGATACAGGGGTGAGCCAAAACATTCAGTACTTC.

The CDR3 loop is CASSFSWAKEQFF. CDR3 nucleotides: TGTGCCAGCAGTTTTAGCTGGGCCAAGGAGCAGTTCTTC. The chain uses TRBV7-2 and TRBJ2-1; D is undetermined. V shed 6 bases and J shed 10 bases, with 16 bases lying between them. The CDR3 totals 13 residues. Germline V gives CDR1 SGHTA, CDR2 FQGNSA. Full variable domain (remainder filled in from reference TRBV7-2 and TRBJ2-1): GAGVSQSPSNKVTEKGKDVELRCDPISGHTALYWYRQSLGQGLEFLIYFQGNSAPDKSGLPSDRFSAERTGGSVSTLTIQRTQQEDSAVYLCASSFSWAKEQFFGPGTRLTVL.

The CDR3 DNA reads TGTGCCAGCACCCCGAGGGCAGGGAACACTGAAGCTTTCTTT. Translation: CASTPRAGNTEAFF. The chain employs TRBV2 and TRBJ1-1; no firm D call. Germline V lookup: CDR1 SNHLY, CDR2 FYNNEI. This CDR3 contains 14 residues. The V end lost 7 bases, the J end lost 1 base, and 13 bases lay between the germline ends.

This clonotype was counted a few times. J is TRBJ2-5 and V is TRBV20-1, with D possibly matching TRBD1 (5 bases). The J call may be faulty, since TRBJ2-7 better matches the DNA end. The CDR3 spans 15 residues. The germline V gene has CDR1 DFQATT and CDR2 SNEGSKA (reference sequence). The CDR3 DNA is TGCAGTGCTAGAGACAGGGCCAATCCTTTCGACGAGCAGTACTTC. Its translation is CSARDRANPFDEQYF.

There are a few counts of this clonotype. This sequence joins TRBV7-9 and TRBJ2-1; unclear D gene. The CDR3 spans 11 residues. Trimming shortened V by 11 bases and J by 8 bases, and 13 bases separated the two germline ends. Germline V gene data show CDR1 as SEHNR and CDR2 as FQNEAQ (reference sequence). CDR3 coding DNA: TGTGCCTCTTTTAGTGGCGATGAGCAGTTCTTC. This codes for CASFSGDEQFF. Full variable domain (remainder filled in from reference TRBV7-9 and TRBJ2-1): DTGVSQNPRHKITKRGQNVTFRCDPISEHNRLYWYRQTLGQGPEFLTYFQNEAQLEKSRLLSDRFSAERPKGSFSTLEIQRTEQGDSAMYLCASFSGDEQFFGPGTRLTVL.

As for this clonotype: Germline is not matched at one junction end, which may reflect a read error. CDR3 residues: CASRTGFNRGNEQFF. For the CDR3, the DNA is TGCGCCAGCAGGACCGGGTTCAATCGGGGCAATGAGCAGTTCTTC. The rearrangement joins TRBV27 to TRBJ2-1, with D perhaps TRBD2 (5 bases). The length of the CDR3 is 15 residues. Germline CDR1 is MNHEY and CDR2 is SMNVEV (reference sequence).

The chain links TRBV6-2 or TRBV6-3 to TRBJ2-3; D perhaps matches TRBD1 (6 bases). This CDR3 contains 15 residues. In germline, CDR1 is MNHEY, CDR2 SVGEGT. The V gene lost 2 bases and the J gene lost 5 bases, with 14 bases spanning the gap. The CDR3 DNA is TGTGCCAGCAGTTACGAGCAGGGGAGAGGAGATACGCAGTATTTT. Its protein product is CASSYEQGRGDTQYF.